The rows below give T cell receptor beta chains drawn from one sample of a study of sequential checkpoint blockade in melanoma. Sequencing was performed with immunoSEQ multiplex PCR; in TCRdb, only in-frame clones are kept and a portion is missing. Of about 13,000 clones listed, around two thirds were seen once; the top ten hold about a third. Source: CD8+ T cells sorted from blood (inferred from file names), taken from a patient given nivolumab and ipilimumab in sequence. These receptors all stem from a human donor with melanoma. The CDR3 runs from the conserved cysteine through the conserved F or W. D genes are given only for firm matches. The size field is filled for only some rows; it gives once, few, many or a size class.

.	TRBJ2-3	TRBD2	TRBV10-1	TGCGCCAGCAGGAAACTAGCGGCAGGTTTGACAGATACGCAGTATTTT	CASRKLAAGLTDTQYF
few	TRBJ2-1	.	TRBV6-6	TGTGCCAGCACCCCTAATGCATATGAGCAGTTCTTC	CASTPNAYEQFF
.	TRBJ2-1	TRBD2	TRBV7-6	TGTGCCAGCAGCTTAGGCAAGGGCGGGAGCTACAATGAGCAGTTCTTC	CASSLGKGGSYNEQFF
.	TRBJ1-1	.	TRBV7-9	TGTGTCAGCAGAATAGGGGGAGGGACTGAAGCTTTCTTT	CVSRIGGGTEAFF
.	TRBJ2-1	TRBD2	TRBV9	TGTGCCAGCAGCGCTAGACTAGCGGGGGGGCACAATGAGCAGTTCTTC	CASSARLAGGHNEQFF
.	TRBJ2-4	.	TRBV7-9	TGTGCCAGCAGCGACTCTAGCAACATTCAGTACTTC	CASSDSSNIQYF
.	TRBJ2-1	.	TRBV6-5	TGTGCCAGCAGGCCCGGACTATCACGAGGGGAGCAGTTCTTC	CASRPGLSRGEQFF
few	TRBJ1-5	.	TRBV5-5	TGTGCCAGCAGCTTCGGGAGTTCGGGGAATCAGCCCCAGCATTTT	CASSFGSSGNQPQHF
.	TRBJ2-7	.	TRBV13	TGTGCCAGCAGCTTTTCTTTGCCGAGCTACGAGCAGTACTTC	CASSFSLPSYEQYF
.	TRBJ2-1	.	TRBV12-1	TGTGCCAGCAGCGCACAAAGGACCGGGGTGGGTGAGCAGTTCTTC	CASSAQRTGVGEQFF
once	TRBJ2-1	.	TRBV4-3	TGCGCCAGCAGCCAAGATGGAGGGTCTAGAATATCCTACAATGAGCAGTTCTTC	CASSQDGGSRISYNEQFF
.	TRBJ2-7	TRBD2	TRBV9	TGTGCCAGCAGAGCTAGCGGGGAGTTGGGTGAGCAGTACTTC	CASRASGELGEQYF
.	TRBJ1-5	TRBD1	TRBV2	TGTGCCAGCAGTGAGGGGACAGGGAGCAATCAGCCCCAGCATTTT	CASSEGTGSNQPQHF
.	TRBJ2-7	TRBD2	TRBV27	TGTGCCAGCAGTTTAGGGGGGGGGACCGAGCAGTACTTC	CASSLGGGTEQYF
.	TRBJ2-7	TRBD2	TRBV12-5	TGTGCTAGTGGTTTGCCGACTCCGGGACTAGCGGGAGGCGCCTCCTACGAGCAGTACTTC	CASGLPTPGLAGGASYEQYF
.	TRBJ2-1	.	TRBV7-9	TGTGCCAGCAGCTTAGCGGGAGGTCAGAATGAGCAGTTCTTC	CASSLAGGQNEQFF
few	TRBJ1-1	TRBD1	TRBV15	TGTGCCACCAGCAGAGATGGACAGGGGGCAGACGAAGCTTTCTTT	CATSRDGQGADEAFF
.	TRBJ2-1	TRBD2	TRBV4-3	TGCGCCAGCAGCCAAGGGACTAGCGGGAAGGTGGGAGAGCAGTTCTTC	CASSQGTSGKVGEQFF
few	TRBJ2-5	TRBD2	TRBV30	TGTGCCTGGAGTCCAGGCGGGAGCTTCCAAGAGACCCAGTACTTC	CAWSPGGSFQETQYF
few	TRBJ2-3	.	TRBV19	TGTGCCAGTAGTACTTCGGGACTCAAGACTGATACGCAGTATTTT	CASSTSGLKTDTQYF
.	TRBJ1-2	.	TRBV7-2	TGTGCCAGCAGCTTAGTCCTCCCAGGGGAAGGCTACACCTTC	CASSLVLPGEGYTF
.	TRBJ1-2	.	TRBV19	TGTGCCAGTACAGATACGAACTATGGCTACACCTTC	CASTDTNYGYTF
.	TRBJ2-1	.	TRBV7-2	TGTGCCAGCAGCTCCCGGACTTCCTACAATGAGCAGTTCTTC	CASSSRTSYNEQFF
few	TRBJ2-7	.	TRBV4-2	TGTGCCAGCAGCCCCCCACCAGGGGAATCGACCTACGAGCAGTACTTC	CASSPPPGESTYEQYF
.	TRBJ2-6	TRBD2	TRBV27	TGTGCCAGCAGCTCCTCCAGCGGGAGAAGGGCTGGGGCCAACGTCCTGACTTTC	CASSSSSGRRAGANVLTF
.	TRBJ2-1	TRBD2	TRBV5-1	TGCGCCAGCAGCCCTAGCGGGGCCCGCGATGAGCAGTTCTTC	CASSPSGARDEQFF
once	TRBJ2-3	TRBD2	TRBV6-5	TGTGCCAGCAGTTCAGGGGTAGCGGGGGGAAAGCAGTATTTT	CASSSGVAGGKQYF
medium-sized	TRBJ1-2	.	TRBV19	TGTGCCACCAAAGGGCAGGGGCTCAACTATGGCTACACCTTC	CATKGQGLNYGYTF
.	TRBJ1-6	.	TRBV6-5	TGTGCCAGCAGTTACTCGGGGGCCCGTAATTCACCCCTCCACTTT	CASSYSGARNSPLHF
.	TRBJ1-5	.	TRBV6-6	TGTGCCAGCAGCCGGGGGGGGTCTCGTTCCAATCAGCCCCAGCATTTT	CASSRGGSRSNQPQHF
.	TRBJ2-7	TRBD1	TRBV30	TGTGCCTGGATCGGCAGGGGGCACTACGAGCAGTACTTC	CAWIGRGHYEQYF